This is a list of T cell receptor beta chains from one sample in a study of blood T cell repertoires in COVID-19. Measured with immunoSEQ multiplex PCR; TCRdb has only the in-frame clones, and not every one. This sample has under 200,000 clones, with roughly 84% found just once. The sample consisted of peripheral blood. The receptors derive from a human donor in a cohort sampled during active COVID-19. CDR3s include the opening cysteine and the closing phenylalanine or tryptophan. Fields, in order: J gene, D gene, clone size, V gene, CDR3 protein, CDR3 DNA. A D gene is named only where the DNA matches it firmly. Rows give clone size only sometimes, using once, few, many, or a class for an expanded clone.

>TRBJ1-5|TRBD1|NA|TRBV5-1
CASSLQGADQPQHF
TGCGCCAGCAGCTTACAGGGGGCTGATCAGCCCCAGCATTTT
>TRBJ2-7|TRBD1|NA|TRBV7-3
CASSEQGPPLSEQYF
TGTGCCAGCAGCGAACAGGGGCCCCCCCTCTCCGAGCAGTACTTC
>TRBJ2-1|TRBD1|NA|TRBV10-3
CAISESLDRGWNEQFF
TGTGCCATCAGTGAGTCCTTGGACAGGGGGTGGAATGAGCAGTTCTTC
>TRBJ2-6|NA|once|TRBV21-1
CASSNNLELGGTVSGANVLTF
TGTGCCAGCAGCAATAATCTAGAATTGGGCGGGACCGTCTCTGGGGCCAACGTCCTGACTTTC
>TRBJ1-2|TRBD1|NA|TRBV3-1/TRBV3-2
CASSQGTGGYGYTF
TGTGCCAGCAGCCAAGGTACAGGGGGCTATGGCTACACCTTC
>TRBJ1-3|NA|NA|TRBV7-2
CASSLEQNGNTIYF
TGTGCCAGCAGCCTAGAACAGAATGGAAACACCATATATTTT
>TRBJ2-2|TRBD2|NA|TRBV7-2
CASHTGTRRTGELFF
TGTGCCAGCCATACCGGGACTAGACGGACCGGGGAGCTGTTTTTT
>TRBJ2-1|TRBD2|NA|TRBV24-1
CATSDLGTSGRGNEQFF
TGTGCCACCAGTGATCTTGGGACTAGCGGGAGGGGCAATGAGCAGTTCTTC
>TRBJ1-5|TRBD1|few|TRBV7-2
CASSLAADRVHQPQHF
TGTGCCAGCAGCTTAGCGGCCGACAGGGTCCATCAGCCCCAGCATTTT
>TRBJ2-7|TRBD1|once|TRBV6-5
CASSPLGQLYEQYF
TGTGCCAGCAGTCCTCTGGGACAGCTCTACGAGCAGTACTTC
>TRBJ2-3|TRBD2|once|TRBV5-1
CASSPSGTSGRVSTDTQYF
TGCGCCAGCAGCCCATCCGGGACTAGCGGGAGGGTTAGCACAGATACGCAGTATTTT
>TRBJ1-2|NA|NA|TRBV7-9
CASSLGDILDGYTF
TGTGCCAGCAGCTTGGGGGACATCCTTGATGGCTACACCTTC
>TRBJ2-5|TRBD2|NA|TRBV5-6
CASSSPAGGGETQYF
TGTGCCAGCAGCTCCCCAGCGGGAGGGGGAGAGACCCAGTACTTC
>TRBJ1-1|NA|NA|TRBV4-2
CASSQEAKNTEAFF
TGTGCCAGCAGCCAAGAGGCCAAGAACACTGAAGCTTTCTTT
>TRBJ1-1|NA|NA|TRBV28
CASSPGGRSMNTEAFF
TGTGCCAGCAGTCCGGGCGGGCGGAGCATGAACACTGAAGCTTTCTTT
>TRBJ1-4|TRBD1|NA|TRBV6-5
CASSYSRQGGKLFF
TGTGCCAGCAGTTACTCCCGACAGGGCGGGAAACTGTTTTTT
>TRBJ1-1|NA|NA|TRBV2
CASSDRGAAEAFF
TGTGCCAGCAGTGACCGGGGGGCGGCTGAAGCTTTCTTT
>TRBJ1-4|NA|NA|TRBV15
CATSSDRGSREKLFF
TGTGCCACCAGCAGCGATAGGGGGAGCAGAGAAAAACTGTTTTTT
>TRBJ1-4|NA|few|TRBV9
CASSVALGANEKLFF
TGTGCCAGCAGCGTAGCTCTAGGCGCTAATGAAAAACTGTTTTTT
>TRBJ2-5|TRBD1|once|TRBV5-1
CASSSPTGARETQYF
TGCGCCAGCAGCAGCCCTACAGGGGCCAGGGAGACCCAGTACTTC
>TRBJ2-7|NA|NA|TRBV7-9
CASSLASSGYYEQYF
TGTGCCAGCAGCTTAGCGTCTTCAGGGTACTACGAGCAGTACTTC
>TRBJ2-6|TRBD1|once|TRBV27
CASSFPYRGFSGANVLTF
TGTGCCAGCAGTTTCCCTTACAGGGGGTTCTCTGGGGCCAACGTCCTGACTTTC
>TRBJ2-7|NA|NA|TRBV7-2
CASSYMEGYEQYF
TGTGCCAGCAGCTATATGGAGGGATACGAGCAGTACTTC
>TRBJ1-1|NA|NA|TRBV4-2
CASSQGQFGWEAFF
TGTGCCAGCAGCCAAGGACAGTTCGGTTGGGAAGCTTTCTTT
>TRBJ1-2|NA|NA|TRBV4-2
CASSQDPSYGYTF
TGTGCCAGCAGCCAAGATCCCAGCTATGGCTACACCTTC
>TRBJ2-7|NA|NA|TRBV2
CASSILSSYEQYF
TGTGCCAGCAGCATCCTGAGCTCCTACGAGCAGTACTTC
>TRBJ1-2|NA|NA|TRBV7-2
CASRGDLSGYTF
TGTGCCAGCCGGGGGGATTTATCTGGCTACACCTTC
>TRBJ2-1|TRBD2|NA|TRBV7-9
CASSSSGGVPYNEQFF
TGTGCCAGCAGCTCGAGCGGGGGAGTCCCCTACAATGAGCAGTTCTTC
>TRBJ2-7|NA|NA|TRBV6-1
CASSEMEGAPYEQYF
TGTGCCAGCAGTGAAATGGAGGGGGCCCCCTACGAGCAGTACTTC
>TRBJ2-6|NA|once|TRBV2
CASSPQVAGANVLTF
TGTGCCAGCAGTCCTCAGGTGGCTGGGGCCAACGTCCTGACTTTC
>TRBJ2-7|NA|NA|TRBV19
CASSKQAIGEQYF
TGTGCCAGTAGTAAACAGGCTATTGGCGAGCAGTACTTC
>TRBJ1-3|TRBD1|NA|TRBV18
CASSPTGYGSGSGNTIYF
TGTGCCAGCTCACCGACAGGGTACGGGAGTGGCTCTGGAAACACCATATATTTT
>TRBJ1-1|NA|NA|TRBV12-5
CASGLVLGRGGDTEAFF
TGTGCTAGTGGTTTGGTACTGGGGCGAGGGGGGGACACTGAAGCTTTCTTT
>TRBJ2-7|NA|NA|TRBV3-1/TRBV3-2
CASSQSIYEQYF
TGTGCCAGCAGCCAGAGCATTTACGAGCAGTACTTC
>TRBJ1-6|NA|NA|TRBV7-2
CASSLVGYNSPLHF
TGTGCCAGCAGCTTAGTCGGCTATAATTCACCCCTCCACTTT
>TRBJ2-5|NA|NA|TRBV12-1
CASSFGQTGGQETQYF
TGTGCCAGCAGCTTCGGACAGACGGGAGGCCAAGAGACCCAGTACTTC
>TRBJ2-1|TRBD2|few|TRBV4-1
CASSQDPRQRGGHEQFF
TGCGCCAGCAGCCAAGATCCCCGTCAGCGGGGGGGCCATGAGCAGTTCTTC
>TRBJ1-2|NA|NA|TRBV10-3
CAISGTVLRSYGYTF
TGTGCCATCAGTGGGACTGTTCTACGTTCTTATGGCTACACCTTC
>TRBJ2-7|NA|NA|TRBV7-3
CASSPEPIHEQYF
TGTGCCAGCAGCCCTGAGCCCATCCACGAGCAGTACTTC
>TRBJ2-2|NA|NA|TRBV6-5
CASSYSTRNTGELFF
TGTGCCAGCAGTTACTCGACTCGGAACACCGGGGAGCTGTTTTTT